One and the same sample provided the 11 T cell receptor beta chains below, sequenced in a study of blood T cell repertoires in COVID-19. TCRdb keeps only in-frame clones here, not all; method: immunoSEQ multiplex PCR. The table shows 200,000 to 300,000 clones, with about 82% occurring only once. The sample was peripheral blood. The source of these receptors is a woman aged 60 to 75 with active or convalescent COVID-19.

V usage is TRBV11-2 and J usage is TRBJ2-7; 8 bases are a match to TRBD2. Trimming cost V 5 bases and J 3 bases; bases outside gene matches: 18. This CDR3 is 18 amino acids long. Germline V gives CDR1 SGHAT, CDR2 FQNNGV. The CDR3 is CASSPSDSGGPVRYEQYF. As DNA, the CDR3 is TGTGCCAGCAGCCCATCGGATTCGGGGGGGCCGGTCCGCTACGAGCAGTACTTC.

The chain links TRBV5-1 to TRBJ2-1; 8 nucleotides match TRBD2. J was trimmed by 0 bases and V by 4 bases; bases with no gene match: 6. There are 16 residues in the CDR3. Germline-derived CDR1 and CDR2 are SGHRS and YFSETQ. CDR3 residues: CASSDRSGSSYNEQFF. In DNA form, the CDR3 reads TGCGCCAGCAGCGACAGAAGCGGGAGCTCCTACAATGAGCAGTTCTTC.

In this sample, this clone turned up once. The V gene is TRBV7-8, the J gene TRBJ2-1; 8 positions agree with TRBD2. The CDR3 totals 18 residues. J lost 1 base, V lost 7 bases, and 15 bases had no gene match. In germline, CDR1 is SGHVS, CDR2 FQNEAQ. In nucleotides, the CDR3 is TGTGCCAGCAACCCTACGTCGGGAGGGCGGGGTTCCTACAATGAGCAGTTCTTC. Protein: CASNPTSGGRGSYNEQFF.

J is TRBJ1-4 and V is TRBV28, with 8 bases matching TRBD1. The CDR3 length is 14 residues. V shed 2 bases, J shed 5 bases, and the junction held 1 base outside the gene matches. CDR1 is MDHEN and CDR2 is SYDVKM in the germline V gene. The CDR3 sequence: CASSLTGGNEKLFF. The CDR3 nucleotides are TGTGCCAGCAGTTTAACAGGGGGAAATGAAAAACTGTTTTTT.

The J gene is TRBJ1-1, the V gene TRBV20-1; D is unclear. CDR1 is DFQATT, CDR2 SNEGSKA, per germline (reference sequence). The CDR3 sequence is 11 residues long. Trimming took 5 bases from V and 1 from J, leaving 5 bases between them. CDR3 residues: CSADKNTEAFF. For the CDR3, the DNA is TGCAGTGCTGACAAGAACACTGAAGCTTTCTTT.

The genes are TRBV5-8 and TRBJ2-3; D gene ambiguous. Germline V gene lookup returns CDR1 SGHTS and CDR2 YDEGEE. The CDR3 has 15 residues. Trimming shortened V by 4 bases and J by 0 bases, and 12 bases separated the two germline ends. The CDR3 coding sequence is TGTGCCAGCAGCCTCCGGAGTTCTAGCACAGATACGCAGTATTTT. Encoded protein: CASSLRSSSTDTQYF.

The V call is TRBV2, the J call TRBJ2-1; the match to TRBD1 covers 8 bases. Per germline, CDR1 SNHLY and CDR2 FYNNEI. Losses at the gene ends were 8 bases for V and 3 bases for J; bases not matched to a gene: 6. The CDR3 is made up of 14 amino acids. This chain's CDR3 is CASGRTGFYNEQFF. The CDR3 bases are TGTGCCAGCGGAAGGACAGGGTTCTACAATGAGCAGTTCTTC.

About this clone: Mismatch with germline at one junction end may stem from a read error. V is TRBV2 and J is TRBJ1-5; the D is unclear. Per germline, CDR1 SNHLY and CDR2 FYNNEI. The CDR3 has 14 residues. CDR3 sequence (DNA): TGTGCCAGCACTCTCGACGGGTTCAATCAGCTCCAGCATTTT. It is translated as CASTLDGFNQLQHF.

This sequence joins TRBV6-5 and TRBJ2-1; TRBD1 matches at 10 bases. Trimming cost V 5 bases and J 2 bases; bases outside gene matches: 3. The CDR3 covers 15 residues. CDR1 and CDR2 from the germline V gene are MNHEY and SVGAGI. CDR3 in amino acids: CASSMTGGAYNEQFF. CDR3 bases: TGTGCCAGCAGTATGACAGGGGGCGCCTACAATGAGCAGTTCTTC.

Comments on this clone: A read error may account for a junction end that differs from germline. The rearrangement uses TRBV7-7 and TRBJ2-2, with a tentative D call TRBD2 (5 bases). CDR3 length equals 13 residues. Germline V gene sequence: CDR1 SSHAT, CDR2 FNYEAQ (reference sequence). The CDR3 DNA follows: TGTGCTAGCAGCCTTACTAGAGACGGGGAGCTGTTTTTT. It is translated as CASSLTRDGELFF.

For the CDR3, the DNA is TGTGCCAGCAGTTTAACAGGCTACGAGCAGTACTTC. Translated: CASSLTGYEQYF. This chain links TRBV28 with TRBJ2-7; possibly TRBD1 for D (5 bases). In germline, CDR1 is MDHEN, CDR2 SYDVKM. The CDR3 runs 12 residues. The V gene lost 2 bases and the J gene lost 3 bases, with 5 bases spanning the gap.